The 27 T cell receptor beta chains below come from one sample, sequenced in a study of T cell changes during pregnancy in multiple sclerosis. The data were produced by immunoSEQ multiplex PCR, yet TCRdb's version contains in-frame clones alone and is incomplete. The table includes about 69,000 clones, approximately 92% detected once. The sample here was peripheral blood, taken in the third trimester of pregnancy. Receptor source: a female donor in good health, enrolled as a control in a pregnancy study.

The gene calls are TRBV19 and TRBJ2-1; the D is unclear. Deletions cut 6 bases from V and 0 bases from J, with 6 bases between. The CDR3 has 13 amino acids. Germline CDR1 is LNHDA and CDR2 is SQIVND (reference sequence). The CDR3 reads CASRRASYNEQFF. CDR3 DNA: TGTGCCAGTAGAAGAGCCTCCTACAATGAGCAGTTCTTC.

The chain combines TRBV7-2 with TRBJ1-4, with TRBD1 identical over 11 bases. The germline V gene encodes CDR1 SGHTA and CDR2 FQGNSA. The CDR3 contains 14 residues. The junction had 9 bases not matched to a gene; V was cut back by 5 bases and J by 13 bases. The CDR3 reads CASSATGTGGGLFF. The CDR3, as DNA: TGTGCCAGCAGCGCGACCGGGACAGGGGGAGGACTGTTTTTT.

The chain couples TRBV15 to TRBJ2-3; the D gene is possibly TRBD2 (6 bases). This CDR3 has 19 amino acids. Trimming stripped 1 base from V and 2 bases from J, with 22 bases between. Germline assignment: CDR1 LNHNV and CDR2 YYDKDF (reference sequence). In DNA, the CDR3 is TGTGCCACCAGCAGAGGGCCCCCTCGGGACCGCGGGGCCACAGATACGCAGTATTTT. Protein sequence: CATSRGPPRDRGATDTQYF.

V gene TRBV20-1 combines with J gene TRBJ2-1; D not certain. CDR1 DFQATT and CDR2 SNEGSKA come from the germline V gene (reference sequence). The CDR3 spans 11 residues. V was clipped by 5 bases and J by 5 bases, with 7 bases between them. In nucleotides, the CDR3 is TGCAGTGCTCCTCCTAACAATGAGCAGTTCTTC. This sequence encodes CSAPPNNEQFF.

The chain carries TRBV18 and TRBJ1-4; tentative D call: TRBD1 (6 bases). Germline values: CDR1 KGHSH, CDR2 LQKENI. The CDR3 has 15 amino acids. Trimming took 5 bases from V and 8 from J, leaving 18 bases between them. CDR3 in amino acids: CASSTGHLGEEKLFF. DNA for the CDR3: TGTGCCAGCTCAACGGGACACTTGGGCGAGGAAAAACTGTTTTTT.

The chain couples TRBV7-9 to TRBJ2-1; a weak D match, TRBD1 (5 bases). Trimming left V 4 bases short and J 7 bases short, with 20 bases between. The CDR3 contains 16 residues. Per the germline V gene, CDR1 is SEHNR and CDR2 is FQNEAQ (reference sequence). The CDR3 bases are TGTGCCAGCAGCTCCGAACGACAGTTGGTGGCGAATGAGCAGTTCTTC. Its protein is CASSSERQLVANEQFF.

For this clone: This same CDR3 is encoded by further DNA sequences in the sample. The chain has TRBV7-2 and TRBJ2-3; 10 bases line up with TRBD2. The trim removed 2 bases at V and 6 bases at J, leaving 5 bases unmatched. This CDR3 contains 15 residues. Germline CDR1 is SGHTA and CDR2 is FQGNSA. The CDR3 loop is CASSLLAGVGDTQYF. CDR3 DNA: TGTGCCAGCAGCTTACTAGCGGGAGTAGGGGATACGCAGTATTTT.

The chain links TRBV30 to TRBJ2-7; 9 bases match TRBD2. Germline lookup yields CDR1 GTSNPN and CDR2 SVGIG (reference sequence). The junction had 2 bases not matched to a gene; V was cut back by 4 bases and J by 4 bases. This CDR3 contains 12 residues. The CDR3 bases are TGTGCCTGGATAGCGGGAGTGTACGAGCAGTACTTC. Its translation is CAWIAGVYEQYF. Full variable domain (rest looked up from reference TRBV30 and TRBJ2-7): SQTIHQWPATLVQPVGSPLSLECTVEGTSNPNLYWYRQAAGRGLQLLFYSVGIGQISSEVPQNLSASRPQDRQFILSSKKLLLSDSGFYLCAWIAGVYEQYFGPGTRLTVT.

This sequence joins TRBV19 and TRBJ2-3; 11 nucleotides match TRBD2. Unmatched junction bases numbered 4, after V lost 5 bases and J lost 3 bases. This CDR3 spans 15 amino acids. Looked up from germline, CDR1 is LNHDA and CDR2 is SQIVND (reference sequence). The DNA of the CDR3 is TGTGCCAGTAGTTCGACTAGCGGGGAGACAGATACGCAGTATTTT. This sequence encodes CASSSTSGETDTQYF.

CDR3 DNA sequence: TGTGCCAGCAGCCCAAACCTCGGACAGGGGGAGAGCTCCTACGAGCAGTACTTC. Encoded protein: CASSPNLGQGESSYEQYF. This sequence joins TRBV7-9 and TRBJ2-7; 10 nucleotides align to TRBD1. Germline CDR1 and CDR2: SEHNR and FQNEAQ (reference sequence). J gave up 0 bases and V 5 bases, and 13 bases lay outside the gene matches. This CDR3 region has 18 residues.

Only one count was recorded for this clone. The chain couples TRBV6-6 to TRBJ1-5; perhaps TRBD1 as D (6 bases). The CDR3 is 15 amino acids. Looked up from germline, CDR1 is MNHNY and CDR2 is SVGAGI (reference sequence). Trimming stripped 6 bases from V and 5 bases from J, with 17 bases between. The CDR3 nucleotides read TGTGCCAGCAGAAACTTCAGGGGACGAGATCAGCCCCAGCATTTT. This gives the protein CASRNFRGRDQPQHF.

V and J are TRBV5-1 and TRBJ2-1; 9 bases match TRBD2. From germline, CDR1 is SGHRS and CDR2 YFSETQ. V lost 3 bases and J lost 10; bases outside the gene matches: 14. The CDR3 consists of 16 residues. CDR3 in amino acids: CASSSLAGDIGGEQFF. In nucleotides, the CDR3 is TGCGCCAGCAGCTCGTTAGCGGGAGATATCGGAGGGGAGCAGTTCTTC.

The J gene is TRBJ2-5, the V gene TRBV6-1; 7 nucleotides line up with TRBD2. V shed 5 bases and J 5 bases; nucleotides not matched to a gene: 5. The CDR3 covers 13 residues. CDR1 and CDR2 (germline): MNHNS, SASEGT. The CDR3 DNA reads as TGTGCCAGCAGTCCCGGGAGGCGGGAGACCCAGTACTTC. It specifies CASSPGRRETQYF.

This clone was detected once. This chain joins TRBV29-1 and TRBJ2-1; TRBD1 agrees at 8 bases. The CDR3 length is 14 residues. Per germline, CDR1 SQVTM and CDR2 ANQGSEA. V shed 7 bases and J 3 bases; nucleotides not matched to a gene: 8. The CDR3 is CSGHRDRFYNEQFF. The CDR3 region has the DNA TGCAGCGGGCACCGGGACAGGTTCTACAATGAGCAGTTCTTC.

J is TRBJ1-4 and V is TRBV19; D gene uncertain. Germline loops: CDR1 LNHDA, CDR2 SQIVND (reference sequence). Trimming stripped 3 bases from V and 5 bases from J, with 10 bases between. This CDR3 is 14 amino acids long. The CDR3 loop is CASSIVQANEKLFF. The CDR3, as DNA: TGTGCCAGTAGTATTGTTCAGGCCAATGAAAAACTGTTTTTT. The whole variable domain, filled in from reference TRBV19 and TRBJ1-4, reads DGGITQSPKYLFRKEGQNVTLSCEQNLNHDAMYWYRQDPGQGLRLIYYSQIVNDFQKGDIAEGYSVSREKKESFPLTVTSAQKNPTAFYLCASSIVQANEKLFFGSGTQLSVL.

The chain combines TRBV28 with TRBJ1-1, with a weak D call TRBD1 (5 bases). The length of the CDR3 is 14 residues. V shed 2 bases and J shed 4 bases, with 11 bases lying between them. Germline-derived CDR1 and CDR2 are MDHEN and SYDVKM. The CDR3 region has the DNA TGTGCCAGCAGTTTAGGGGCGGGGGGCACTGAAGCTTTCTTT. Its protein is CASSLGAGGTEAFF.

The chain is built from TRBV30 and TRBJ2-5, with a tentative D call TRBD2 (6 bases). V gave up 0 bases and J gave up 9 bases, with 11 bases separating them. The CDR3 runs to 12 residues. Germline V gives CDR1 GTSNPN, CDR2 SVGIG (reference sequence). The CDR3 bases are TGTGCCTGGAGTGTCAGGTGGGGGGCCCAGTACTTC. Its protein is CAWSVRWGAQYF.

The sample holds a few counts of this clone. V gene TRBV19 combines with J gene TRBJ1-5, with no clear D. The germline gives CDR1 LNHDA, CDR2 SQIVND (reference sequence). The CDR3 contains 13 residues. V shed 7 bases and J shed 0 bases, with 7 bases lying between them. The CDR3 protein is CASTRYSNQPQHF. The CDR3 DNA follows: TGTGCCAGTACGCGTTATAGCAATCAGCCCCAGCATTTT.

The gene calls are TRBV28 and TRBJ2-3; D might be TRBD1 (5 bases). Germline CDR1 and CDR2: MDHEN and SYDVKM. The CDR3 has 14 amino acids. Trimming shortened V by 10 bases and J by 7 bases, and 21 bases separated the two germline ends. The CDR3 DNA follows: TGTGCCAACGGCCGGGTACAGGAACCGAATACGCAGTATTTT. Translation gives CANGRVQEPNTQYF. Full variable domain (missing parts from reference TRBV28 and TRBJ2-3): DVKVTQSSRYLVKRTGEKVFLECVQDMDHENMFWYRQDPGLGLRLIYFSYDVKMKEKGDIPEGYSVSREKKERFSLILESASTNQTSMYLCANGRVQEPNTQYFGPGTRLTVL.

The DNA for the CDR3 is TGTGCCAGCAGGTCAGGGACTGAAGCTTTCTTT. Its translation is CASRSGTEAFF. This chain links TRBV28 with TRBJ1-1; D may be TRBD1 (5 bases). V was shortened by 6 bases and J by 5 bases, with 7 bases between the two germline ends. CDR3 length: 11 amino acids. Germline V gives CDR1 MDHEN, CDR2 SYDVKM.

This rearrangement joins TRBV7-6 to TRBJ2-2; D gene uncertain. Germline CDR1 reads SGHVS; CDR2 reads FNYEAQ. V lost 3 bases to trimming and J lost 3 bases, with 5 bases between them. This CDR3 is built from 13 residues. The CDR3 region has the DNA TGTGCCAGCAGCTTGACTGACACCGGGGAGCTGTTTTTT. It translates to CASSLTDTGELFF.

This chain connects TRBV10-3 to TRBJ1-1; 11 positions agree with TRBD1. This CDR3 spans 15 amino acids. Germline-derived CDR1 and CDR2 are ENHRY and SYGVKD. Germline trimming cut 9 bases from V and 0 bases from J; bases unmatched to any gene: 6. CDR3 sequence: CAISGQGALNTEAFF. The CDR3 region has the DNA TGTGCCATATCAGGACAGGGGGCGCTGAACACTGAAGCTTTCTTT.

The V gene is TRBV5-6, the J gene TRBJ1-1; D is possibly TRBD1 (5 bases). The CDR3 has 13 amino acids. The V gene lost 3 bases and the J gene lost 2 bases, with 8 bases spanning the gap. In germline, CDR1 is SGHDT, CDR2 YYEEEE. CDR3 sequence (DNA): TGTGCCAGCAGCTACAGGCCTAACACTGAAGCTTTCTTT. Translated, it gives CASSYRPNTEAFF.

Here the CDR3 reads CSVGLTQCNEQFF. Written as DNA, the CDR3 is TGCAGCGTTGGCCTCACACAGTGCAATGAGCAGTTCTTC. The gene calls are TRBV29-1 and TRBJ2-1; D call uncertain. Germline V gene lookup returns CDR1 SQVTM and CDR2 ANQGSEA. This CDR3 comprises 13 residues. Trimming cost V 4 bases and J 6 bases, with 13 bases left between them.

The chain links TRBV7-8 to TRBJ1-4; 8 positions agree with TRBD1. With 3 bases clipped from V and 0 bases from J, the junction kept 9 bases outside the gene matches. The CDR3 totals 18 residues. Germline V gene data show CDR1 as SGHVS and CDR2 as FQNEAQ. The CDR3 DNA reads TGTGCCAGCAGCTTGCAAGGACAGGGAACGACAACTAATGAAAAACTGTTTTTT. As protein: CASSLQGQGTTTNEKLFF.

The rearrangement joins TRBV7-3 to TRBJ2-3, with 9 nucleotides matching TRBD2. This CDR3 has 15 residues. J gave up 8 bases and V 5 bases, and 11 bases lay outside the gene matches. The germline CDR1 and CDR2 sequences are SGHTA and FQGTGA. The CDR3 protein is CASSLGEAGGRTQYF. The CDR3 region has the DNA TGTGCCAGCAGCCTCGGGGAAGCGGGGGGCCGTACGCAGTATTTT.

This chain connects TRBV6-4 to TRBJ2-1; TRBD2 agrees at 7 bases. V shed 0 bases and J 1 base; nucleotides not matched to a gene: 3. Looked up from germline, CDR1 is MRHNA and CDR2 is SNTAGT. The CDR3 is 16 amino acids. This chain's CDR3 is CASSDSNSGSYNEQFF. The CDR3 DNA reads TGTGCCAGCAGTGACTCGAATAGCGGGTCCTACAATGAGCAGTTCTTC.